This paragraph reports one T cell receptor beta chain. These data originate in a study of blood T cell repertoires in COVID-19. The germline CDR1 and CDR2 sequences are SGHTA and FQGNSA. V was cut by 5 bases and J by 3 bases, with 14 bases left in between. The CDR3 contains 15 residues. The method was immunoSEQ multiplex PCR; TCRdb's version includes in-frame clones alone and lacks a portion of them. The sample consists of roughly 380,000 clones, more than 85% of them appearing once. Sequences were obtained from PBMCs or T cells enriched from blood (not recorded which). The TCR comes from a young woman who had recovered from COVID-19. The chain combines TRBV7-2 with TRBJ1-3; a possible D gene is TRBD1 (6 bases). The CDR3 DNA is TGTGCCAGCAGCACATCCGGGACAAATGGAAACACCATATATTTT. Protein product: CASSTSGTNGNTIYF.